These T cell receptor beta chains were read from a single sample in a study of cytomegalovirus exposure and HLA in healthy donors. Profiled with immunoSEQ multiplex PCR; TCRdb holds only in-frame clones, not every one. The data show 85,000 to 110,000 clones, with 76% seen just once and 10% held by the top ten. The sample was PBMCs. The receptors here all came from a woman aged 18-29 years in good health and CMV-seropositive. CDR3s include the opening cysteine and the closing phenylalanine or tryptophan. A D gene is named only where the DNA matches it firmly.

CDR3nt,CDR3aa,v_gene,j_gene,d_gene
TGTGCCAGTAGTGACAGGGCCCAAGAGACCCAGTACTTC,CASSDRAQETQYF,TRBV19,TRBJ2-5,TRBD1
TGTGCCAGTAGTACCCAGGGCCCCTACGAGCAGTACTTC,CASSTQGPYEQYF,TRBV19,TRBJ2-7,NA
TGTGCCACTCAGAGGGGACTAGGGGTGAATGAGCAGTTCTTC,CATQRGLGVNEQFF,TRBV2,TRBJ2-1,TRBD2
TGTGCCAGCTCTCGGGTGGACACCCCGAACACTGAAGCTTTCTTT,CASSRVDTPNTEAFF,TRBV18,TRBJ1-1,NA
TGTGCCAGCAGTGAAGGCCTAGCGGGGGGGGATGAGCAGTTCTTC,CASSEGLAGGDEQFF,TRBV2,TRBJ2-1,TRBD2
TGTGCCACCAGCTCTACAGGGTTCGGGGTTTACACTGAAGCTTTCTTT,CATSSTGFGVYTEAFF,TRBV15,TRBJ1-1,NA
TGTGCCAGCAGTTACGATACAGGGTTCTCTGGAAACACCATATATTTT,CASSYDTGFSGNTIYF,TRBV6-5,TRBJ1-3,NA
TGTGCCAGCAGTTCCCGATCGGGACACGCGAACACTGAAGCTTTCTTT,CASSSRSGHANTEAFF,TRBV27,TRBJ1-1,NA
TGTGCCAGCAGGGCCCTAAGCGGGATTGAAAAACTGTTTTTT,CASRALSGIEKLFF,TRBV6-1,TRBJ1-4,NA
TGTGCCAGCAGCCACCTAGCCGGGGGTAGCACAGATACGCAGTATTTT,CASSHLAGGSTDTQYF,TRBV13,TRBJ2-3,NA
TGTGCCATCAAACAGGGGCTTGGTGGGGCCAACGTCCTGACTTTC,CAIKQGLGGANVLTF,TRBV10-3,TRBJ2-6,TRBD1
TGTGCCAGCTCAGGGGGCTTTAGCTATGGCTACACCTTC,CASSGGFSYGYTF,TRBV6-6,TRBJ1-2,TRBD1
TGTGCCAGCAGCGAACAGGCTAGAACTGAAGCTTTCTTT,CASSEQARTEAFF,TRBV7-3,TRBJ1-1,NA
TGTGCCAGCAGCTTAGAAGCAGGGTCCTACAATGAGCAGTTCTTC,CASSLEAGSYNEQFF,TRBV11-2,TRBJ2-1,NA
TGTGCCAGCAGCGATCGACAGGGTTCAGATACGCAGTATTTT,CASSDRQGSDTQYF,TRBV7-2,TRBJ2-3,TRBD1